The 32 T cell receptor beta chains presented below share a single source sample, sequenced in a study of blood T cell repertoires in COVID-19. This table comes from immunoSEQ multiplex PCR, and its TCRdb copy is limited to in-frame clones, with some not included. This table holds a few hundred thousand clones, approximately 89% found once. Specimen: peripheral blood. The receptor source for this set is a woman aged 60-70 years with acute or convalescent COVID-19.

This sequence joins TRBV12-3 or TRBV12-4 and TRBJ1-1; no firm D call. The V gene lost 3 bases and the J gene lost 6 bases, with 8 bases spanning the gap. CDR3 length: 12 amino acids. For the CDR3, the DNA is TGTGCCAGCAGTTTGATCGGGGCTGAAGCTTTCTTT. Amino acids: CASSLIGAEAFF.

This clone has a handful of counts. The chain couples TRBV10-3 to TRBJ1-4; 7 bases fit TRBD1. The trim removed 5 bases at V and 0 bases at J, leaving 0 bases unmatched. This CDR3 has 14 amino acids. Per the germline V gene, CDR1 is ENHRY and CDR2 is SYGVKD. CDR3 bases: TGTGCCATCAGTACAGGGGCAACTAATGAAAAACTGTTTTTT. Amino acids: CAISTGATNEKLFF.

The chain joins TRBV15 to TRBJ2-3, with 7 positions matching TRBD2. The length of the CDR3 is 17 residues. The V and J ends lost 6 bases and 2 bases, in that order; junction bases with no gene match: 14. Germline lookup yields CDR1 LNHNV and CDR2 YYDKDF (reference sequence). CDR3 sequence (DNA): TGTGCCACCAGATCAGGCCTAGGGCGGGGGAACACAGATACGCAGTATTTT. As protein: CATRSGLGRGNTDTQYF.

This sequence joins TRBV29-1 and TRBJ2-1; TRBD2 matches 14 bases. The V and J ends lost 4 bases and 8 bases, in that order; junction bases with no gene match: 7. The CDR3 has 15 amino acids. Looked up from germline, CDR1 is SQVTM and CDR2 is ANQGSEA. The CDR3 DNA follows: TGCAGCGTTGTGGGACTAGCGGGAGATTGGGATGAGCAGTTCTTC. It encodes CSVVGLAGDWDEQFF.

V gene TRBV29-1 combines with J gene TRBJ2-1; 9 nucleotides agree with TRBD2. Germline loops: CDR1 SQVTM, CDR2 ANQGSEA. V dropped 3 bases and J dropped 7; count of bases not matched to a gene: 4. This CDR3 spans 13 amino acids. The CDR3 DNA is TGCAGCGTTGACGGGCGGGAGGGGAATGAGCAGTTCTTC. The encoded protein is CSVDGREGNEQFF.

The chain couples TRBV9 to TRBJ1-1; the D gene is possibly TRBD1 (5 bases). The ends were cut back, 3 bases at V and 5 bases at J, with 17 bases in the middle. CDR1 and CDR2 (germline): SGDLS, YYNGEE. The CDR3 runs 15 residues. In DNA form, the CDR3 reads TGTGCCAGCAGCGCAGGGAGAGGGGCGGGGACTGAAGCTTTCTTT. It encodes CASSAGRGAGTEAFF.

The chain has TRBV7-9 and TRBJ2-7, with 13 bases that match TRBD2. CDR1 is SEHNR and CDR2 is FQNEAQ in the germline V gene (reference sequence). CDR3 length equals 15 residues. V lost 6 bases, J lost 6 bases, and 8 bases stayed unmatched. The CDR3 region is CASRDWTSGGGEQYF. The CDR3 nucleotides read TGTGCCAGCAGGGATTGGACTAGCGGGGGAGGCGAGCAGTACTTC.

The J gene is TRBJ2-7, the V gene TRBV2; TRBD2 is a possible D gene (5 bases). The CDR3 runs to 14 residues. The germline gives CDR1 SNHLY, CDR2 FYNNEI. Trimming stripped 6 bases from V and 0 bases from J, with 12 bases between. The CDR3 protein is CASRRTFLSYEQYF. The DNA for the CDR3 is TGTGCCAGCAGGAGGACTTTTCTCTCCTACGAGCAGTACTTC.

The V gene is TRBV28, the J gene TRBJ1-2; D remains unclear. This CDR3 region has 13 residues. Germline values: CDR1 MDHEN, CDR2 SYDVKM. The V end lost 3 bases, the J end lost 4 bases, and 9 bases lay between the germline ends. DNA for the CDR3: TGTGCCAGCAGTTTTTCCCAATTCTATGGCTACACCTTC. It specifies CASSFSQFYGYTF.

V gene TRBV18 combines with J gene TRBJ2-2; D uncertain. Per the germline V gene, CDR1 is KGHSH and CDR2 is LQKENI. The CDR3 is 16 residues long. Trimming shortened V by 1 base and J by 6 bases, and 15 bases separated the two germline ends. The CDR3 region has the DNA TGTGCCAGCTCACCACAACGGAGTTTGATATCCGGGGAGCTGTTTTTT. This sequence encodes CASSPQRSLISGELFF.

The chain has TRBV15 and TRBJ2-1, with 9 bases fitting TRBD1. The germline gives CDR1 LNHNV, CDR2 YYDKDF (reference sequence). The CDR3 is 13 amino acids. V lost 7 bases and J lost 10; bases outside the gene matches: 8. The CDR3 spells CATMIQGAGEQFF. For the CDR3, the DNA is TGTGCCACCATGATACAGGGGGCAGGGGAGCAGTTCTTC.

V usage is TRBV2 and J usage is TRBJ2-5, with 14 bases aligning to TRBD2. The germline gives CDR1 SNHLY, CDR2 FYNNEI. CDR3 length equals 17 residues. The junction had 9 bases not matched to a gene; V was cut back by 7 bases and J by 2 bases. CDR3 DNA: TGTGCCAGCACCGAAAGCCGGACTAGCGGGAGGCAAGAGACCCAGTACTTC. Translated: CASTESRTSGRQETQYF.

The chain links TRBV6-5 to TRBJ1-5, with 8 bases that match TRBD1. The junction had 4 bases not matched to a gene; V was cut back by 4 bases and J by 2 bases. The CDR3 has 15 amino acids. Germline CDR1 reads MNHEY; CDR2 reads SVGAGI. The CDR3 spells CASSSPGQGNQPQHF. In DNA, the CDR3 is TGTGCCAGCAGTTCTCCGGGACAGGGCAATCAGCCCCAGCATTTT.

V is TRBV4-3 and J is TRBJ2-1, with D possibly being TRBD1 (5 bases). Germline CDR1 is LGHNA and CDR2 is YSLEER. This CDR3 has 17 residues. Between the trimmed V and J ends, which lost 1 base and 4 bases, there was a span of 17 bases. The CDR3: CASSQVWGQTPYNEQFF. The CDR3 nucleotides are TGCGCCAGCAGCCAAGTATGGGGCCAAACCCCGTACAATGAGCAGTTCTTC.

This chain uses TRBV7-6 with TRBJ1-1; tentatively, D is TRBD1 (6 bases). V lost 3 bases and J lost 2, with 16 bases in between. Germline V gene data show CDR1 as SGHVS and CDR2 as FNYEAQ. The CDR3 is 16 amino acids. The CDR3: CASSFYSGTTNTEAFF. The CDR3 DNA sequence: TGTGCCAGCAGCTTCTACTCCGGGACAACTAACACTGAAGCTTTCTTT. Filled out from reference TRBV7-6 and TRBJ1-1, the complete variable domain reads GAGVSQSPRYKVTKRGQDVALRCDPISGHVSLYWYRQALGQGPEFLTYFNYEAQQDKSGLPNDRFSAERPEGSISTLTIQRTEQRDSAMYRCASSFYSGTTNTEAFFGQGTRLTVV.

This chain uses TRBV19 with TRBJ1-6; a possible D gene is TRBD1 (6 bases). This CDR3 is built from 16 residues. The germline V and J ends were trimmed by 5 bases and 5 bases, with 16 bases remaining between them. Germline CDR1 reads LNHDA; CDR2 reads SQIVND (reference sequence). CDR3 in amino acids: CASSAGQRRNNSPLHF. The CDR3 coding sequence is TGTGCCAGTAGTGCCGGACAGAGGAGGAATAATTCACCCCTCCACTTT. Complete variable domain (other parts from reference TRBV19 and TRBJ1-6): DGGITQSPKYLFRKEGQNVTLSCEQNLNHDAMYWYRQDPGQGLRLIYYSQIVNDFQKGDIAEGYSVSREKKESFPLTVTSAQKNPTAFYLCASSAGQRRNNSPLHFGNGTRLTVT.

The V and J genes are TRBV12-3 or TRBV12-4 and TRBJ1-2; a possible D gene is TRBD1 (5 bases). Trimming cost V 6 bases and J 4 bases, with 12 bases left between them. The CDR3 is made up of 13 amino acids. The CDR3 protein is CASSQTVGYGYTF. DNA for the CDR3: TGTGCCAGCAGCCAGACAGTTGGCTATGGCTACACCTTC.

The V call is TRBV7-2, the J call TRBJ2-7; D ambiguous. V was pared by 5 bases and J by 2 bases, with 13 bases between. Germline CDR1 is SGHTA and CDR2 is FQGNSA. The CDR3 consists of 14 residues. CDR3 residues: CASSPRVLPYEQYF. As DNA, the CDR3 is TGTGCCAGCAGCCCCCGTGTCCTCCCCTACGAGCAGTACTTC.

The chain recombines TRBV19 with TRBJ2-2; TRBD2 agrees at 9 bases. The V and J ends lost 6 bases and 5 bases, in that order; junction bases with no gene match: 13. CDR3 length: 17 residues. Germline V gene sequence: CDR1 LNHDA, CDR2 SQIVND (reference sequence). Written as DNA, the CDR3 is TGTGCCAGTAGGGTAGCGGGAGCCGTAGTCATAACCGGGGAGCTGTTTTTT. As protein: CASRVAGAVVITGELFF.

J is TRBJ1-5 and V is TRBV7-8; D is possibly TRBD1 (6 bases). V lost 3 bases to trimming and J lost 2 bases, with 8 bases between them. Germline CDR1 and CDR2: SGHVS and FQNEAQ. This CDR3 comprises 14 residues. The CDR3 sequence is CASSFPGGNQPQHF. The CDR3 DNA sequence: TGTGCCAGCAGCTTTCCAGGGGGCAATCAGCCCCAGCATTTT.

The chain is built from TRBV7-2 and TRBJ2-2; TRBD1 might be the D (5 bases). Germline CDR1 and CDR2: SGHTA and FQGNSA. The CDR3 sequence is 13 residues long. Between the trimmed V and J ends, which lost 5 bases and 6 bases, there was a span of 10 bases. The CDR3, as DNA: TGTGCCAGCAGCCAAAGGGGTGCCGGGGAGCTGTTTTTT. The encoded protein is CASSQRGAGELFF.

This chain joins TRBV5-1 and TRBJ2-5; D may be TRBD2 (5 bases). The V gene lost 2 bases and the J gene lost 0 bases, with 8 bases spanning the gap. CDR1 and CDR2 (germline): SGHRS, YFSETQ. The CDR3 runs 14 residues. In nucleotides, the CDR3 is TGCGCCAGCAGCTTAACGGGGAACCAAGAGACCCAGTACTTC. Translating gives CASSLTGNQETQYF.

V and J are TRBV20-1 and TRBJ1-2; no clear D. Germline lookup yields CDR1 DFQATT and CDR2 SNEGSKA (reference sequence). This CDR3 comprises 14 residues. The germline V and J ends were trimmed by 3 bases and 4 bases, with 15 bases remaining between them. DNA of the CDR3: TGCAGTGCTAGTTCGCAGGCCGTGGGCTATGGCTACACCTTC. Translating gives CSASSQAVGYGYTF.

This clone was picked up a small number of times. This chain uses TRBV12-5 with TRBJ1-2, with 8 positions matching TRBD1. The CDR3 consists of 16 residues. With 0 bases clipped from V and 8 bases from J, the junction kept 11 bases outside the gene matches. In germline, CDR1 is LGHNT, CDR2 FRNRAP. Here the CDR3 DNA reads TGTGCTAGTGGTTTGGTACCAACCGAGACAGGGGAAGGCTACACCTTC. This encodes CASGLVPTETGEGYTF.

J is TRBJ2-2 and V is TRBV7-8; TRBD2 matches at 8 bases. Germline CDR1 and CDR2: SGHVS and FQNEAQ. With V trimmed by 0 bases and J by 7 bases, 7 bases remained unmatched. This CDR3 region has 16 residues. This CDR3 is CASSLAAGARGGELFF. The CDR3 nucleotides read TGTGCCAGCAGCTTAGCAGCGGGGGCTCGAGGCGGGGAGCTGTTTTTT.

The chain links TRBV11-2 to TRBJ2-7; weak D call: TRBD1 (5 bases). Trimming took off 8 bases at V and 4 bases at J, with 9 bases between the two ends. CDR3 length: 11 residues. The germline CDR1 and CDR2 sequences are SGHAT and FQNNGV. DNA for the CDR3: TGTGCCAGCGGATCAGGGTACGAGCAGTACTTC. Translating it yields CASGSGYEQYF. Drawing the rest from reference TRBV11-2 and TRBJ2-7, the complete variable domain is EAGVAQSPRYKIIEKRQSVAFWCNPISGHATLYWYQQILGQGPKLLIQFQNNGVVDDSQLPKDRFSAERLKGVDSTLKIQPAKLEDSAVYLCASGSGYEQYFGPGTRLTVT.

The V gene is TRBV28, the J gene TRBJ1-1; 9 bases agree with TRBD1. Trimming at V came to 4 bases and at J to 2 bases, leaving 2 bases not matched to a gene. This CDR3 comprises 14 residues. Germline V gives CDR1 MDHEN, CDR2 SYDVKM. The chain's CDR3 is CASSSGQGNTEAFF. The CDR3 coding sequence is TGTGCCAGCAGTTCGGGACAGGGAAACACTGAAGCTTTCTTT.

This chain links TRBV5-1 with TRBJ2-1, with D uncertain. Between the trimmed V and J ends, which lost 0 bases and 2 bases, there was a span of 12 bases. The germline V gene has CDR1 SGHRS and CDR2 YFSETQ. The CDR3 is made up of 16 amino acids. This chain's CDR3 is CASSLAGSNTYNEQFF. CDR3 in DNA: TGCGCCAGCAGCTTGGCTGGTAGCAACACCTACAATGAGCAGTTCTTC. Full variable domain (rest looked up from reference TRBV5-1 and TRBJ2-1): KAGVTQTPRYLIKTRGQQVTLSCSPISGHRSVSWYQQTPGQGLQFLFEYFSETQRNKGNFPGRFSGRQFSNSRSEMNVSTLELGDSALYLCASSLAGSNTYNEQFFGPGTRLTVL.

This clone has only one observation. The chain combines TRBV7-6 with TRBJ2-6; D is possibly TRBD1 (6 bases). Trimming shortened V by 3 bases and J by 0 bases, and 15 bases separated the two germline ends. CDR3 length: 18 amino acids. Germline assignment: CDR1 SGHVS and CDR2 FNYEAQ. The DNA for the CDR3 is TGTGCCAGCAGCTTCTCGGGCAGGGGTAGCTCTGGGGCCAACGTCCTGACTTTC. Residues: CASSFSGRGSSGANVLTF.

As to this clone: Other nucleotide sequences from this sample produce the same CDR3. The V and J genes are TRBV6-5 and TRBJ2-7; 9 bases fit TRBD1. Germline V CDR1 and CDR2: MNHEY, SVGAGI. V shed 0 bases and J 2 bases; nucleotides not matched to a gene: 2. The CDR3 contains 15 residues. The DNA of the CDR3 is TGTGCCAGCAGTTACTCCGGGACAGGGACCTACGAGCAGTACTTC. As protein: CASSYSGTGTYEQYF.

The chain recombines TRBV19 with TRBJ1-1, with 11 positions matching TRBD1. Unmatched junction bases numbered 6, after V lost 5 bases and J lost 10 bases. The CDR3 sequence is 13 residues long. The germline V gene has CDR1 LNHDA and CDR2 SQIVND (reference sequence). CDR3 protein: CASSPGQGAGAFF. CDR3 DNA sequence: TGTGCCAGTAGTCCCGGACAGGGGGCCGGAGCTTTCTTT.

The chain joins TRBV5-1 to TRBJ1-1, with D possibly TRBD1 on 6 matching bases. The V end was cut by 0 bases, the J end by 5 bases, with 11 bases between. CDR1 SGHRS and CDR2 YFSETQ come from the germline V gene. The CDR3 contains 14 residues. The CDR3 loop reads CASSLVQGMTEAFF. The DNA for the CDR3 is TGCGCCAGCAGCTTGGTACAGGGCATGACTGAAGCTTTCTTT.